The present entry profiles one T cell receptor (beta chain) with its context. The data stem from a study of T-cell memory formation after mild COVID-19. TCRdb ran MiXCR on the 5' RACE reads and lists one entry per CDR3 protein. The data hold roughly 130,000 distinct CDR3 sequences, with approximately 6.3% observed a single time. V shed 4 bases and J shed 8 bases, with 12 bases lying between them. CDR3 size: 12 residues. From germline, CDR1 is SGHRS and CDR2 YFSETQ. The sample comprised PBMCs or a T cell subset sorted from them (not recorded which). V and J are TRBV5-1 and TRBJ1-2; maybe TRBD1 (6 bases). The sequence came from an adult woman who had mild COVID-19 (a few samples of this study predate the infection). Cell type and time point are not known. The CDR3 here is CASSVNRDGYTF. The CDR3, as DNA: TGCGCCAGCAGCGTCAACAGGGACGGCTACACCTTC.